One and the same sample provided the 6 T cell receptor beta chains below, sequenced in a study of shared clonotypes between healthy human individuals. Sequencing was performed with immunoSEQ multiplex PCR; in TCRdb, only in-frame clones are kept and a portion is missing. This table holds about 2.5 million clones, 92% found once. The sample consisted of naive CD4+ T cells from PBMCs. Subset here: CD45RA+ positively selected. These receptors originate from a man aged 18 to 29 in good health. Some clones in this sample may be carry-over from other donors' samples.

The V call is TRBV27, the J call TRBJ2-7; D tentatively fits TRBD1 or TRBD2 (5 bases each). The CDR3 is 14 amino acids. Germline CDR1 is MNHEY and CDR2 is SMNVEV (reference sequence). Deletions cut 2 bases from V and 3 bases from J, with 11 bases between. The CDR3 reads CASSLHGAFYEQYF. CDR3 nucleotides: TGTGCCAGCAGTTTACACGGGGCCTTCTACGAGCAGTACTTC.

This CDR3 is CASTRGQWITEAFF. Here the CDR3 DNA reads TGTGCCAGCACACGAGGACAGTGGATAACTGAAGCTTTCTTT. The gene calls are TRBV5-8 and TRBJ1-1, with D possibly matching TRBD1 (6 bases). Germline V gene lookup returns CDR1 SGHTS and CDR2 YDEGEE. V lost 6 bases, J lost 5 bases, and 17 bases lay in between. There are 14 residues in the CDR3.

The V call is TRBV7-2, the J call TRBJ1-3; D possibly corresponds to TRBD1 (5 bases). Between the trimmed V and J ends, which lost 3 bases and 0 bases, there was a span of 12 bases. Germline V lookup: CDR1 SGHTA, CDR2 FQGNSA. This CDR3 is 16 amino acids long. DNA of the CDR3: TGTGCCAGCAGCTTGGGGGGGACCCACTCTGGAAACACCATATATTTT. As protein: CASSLGGTHSGNTIYF.

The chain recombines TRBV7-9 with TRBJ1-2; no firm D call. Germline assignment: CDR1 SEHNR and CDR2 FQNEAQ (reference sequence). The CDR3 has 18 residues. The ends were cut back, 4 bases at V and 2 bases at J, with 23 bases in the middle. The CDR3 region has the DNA TGTGCCAGCAGCTCGTTCGTCCCCTCCGGGTCTTCAAACTATGGCTACACCTTC. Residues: CASSSFVPSGSSNYGYTF.

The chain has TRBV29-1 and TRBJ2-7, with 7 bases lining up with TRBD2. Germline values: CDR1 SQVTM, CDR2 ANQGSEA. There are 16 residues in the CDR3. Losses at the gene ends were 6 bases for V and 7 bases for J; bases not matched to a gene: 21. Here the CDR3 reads CSVQGVAWEGRLEQYF. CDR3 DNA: TGCAGCGTACAAGGGGTGGCGTGGGAGGGCCGATTAGAGCAGTACTTC.

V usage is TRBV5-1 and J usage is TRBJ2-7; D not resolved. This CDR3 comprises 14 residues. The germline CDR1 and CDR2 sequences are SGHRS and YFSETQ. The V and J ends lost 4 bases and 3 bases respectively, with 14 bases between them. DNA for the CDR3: TGCGCCAGCAGCCCCAATCGGGCCTACTACGAGCAGTACTTC. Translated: CASSPNRAYYEQYF.